Sequencing of this TCR beta chain was carried out in a study of blood T cells in healthy people across ages. Study conclusions and caveats: No one knew whether donors had CMV, which possibly confounded expanded clonotype changes. Per million T cells, TCR beta diversity dropped roughly linearly as age increased. When one million T cells were used, diversity estimates were thought to be underestimates.

Together with a sample-barcoded 5' primer, a J-beta primer mix was included in a second PCR lasting 7 to 11 cycles. TCRdb reanalysed the 5' RACE reads using MiXCR and keeps one entry per CDR3 protein. Of roughly 900,000 distinct CDR3 sequences listed, around 26% were seen once; the top ten hold roughly 17%. CDR1 SGDLS and CDR2 YYNGEE come from the germline V gene. V lost 3 bases, J lost 5 bases, and 8 bases stayed unmatched. This CDR3 region has 16 residues. Of note for this clonotype: As yet, its antigen is unknown.

There were at least 6 micrograms of total RNA extracted from every sample. The chain combines TRBV9 with TRBJ1-4; 9 nucleotides line up with TRBD1. This sequence was found in a woman older than 75 in good health. Sample: blood. The CDR3 loop reads CASSGSWGTGNEKLFF. The CDR3 DNA sequence: TGTGCCAGCAGCGGTAGCTGGGGGACAGGGAATGAAAAACTGTTTTTT. Using reference TRBV9 and TRBJ1-4 for the parts outside the CDR3, the full variable domain is DSGVTQTPKHLITATGQRVTLRCSPRSGDLSVYWYQQSLDQGLQFLIQYYNGEERAKGNILERFSAQQFPDLHSELNLSSLELGDSALYFCASSGSWGTGNEKLFFGSGTQLSVL.